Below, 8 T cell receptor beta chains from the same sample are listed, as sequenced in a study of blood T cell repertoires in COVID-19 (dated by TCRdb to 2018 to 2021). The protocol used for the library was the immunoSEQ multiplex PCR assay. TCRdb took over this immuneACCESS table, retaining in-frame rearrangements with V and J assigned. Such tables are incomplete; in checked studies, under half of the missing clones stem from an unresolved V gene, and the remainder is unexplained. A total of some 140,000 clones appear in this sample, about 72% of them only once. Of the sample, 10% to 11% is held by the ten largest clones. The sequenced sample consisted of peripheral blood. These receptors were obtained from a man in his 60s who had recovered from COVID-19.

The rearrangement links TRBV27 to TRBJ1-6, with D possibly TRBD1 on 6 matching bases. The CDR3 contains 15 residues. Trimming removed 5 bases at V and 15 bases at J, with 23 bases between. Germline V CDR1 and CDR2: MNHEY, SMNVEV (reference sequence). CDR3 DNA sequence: TGTGCCAGCAGTGACGTTTTCGGGGGGGCGTCAGGCCTCCACTTT. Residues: CASSDVFGGASGLHF.

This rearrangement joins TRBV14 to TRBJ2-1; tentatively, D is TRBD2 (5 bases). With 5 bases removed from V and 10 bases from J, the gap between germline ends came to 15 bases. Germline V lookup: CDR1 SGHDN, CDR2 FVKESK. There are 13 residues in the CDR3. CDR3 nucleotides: TGTGCCAGCAGCGGCCTAAGGTCGGGGGAGCAGTTCTTC. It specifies CASSGLRSGEQFF.

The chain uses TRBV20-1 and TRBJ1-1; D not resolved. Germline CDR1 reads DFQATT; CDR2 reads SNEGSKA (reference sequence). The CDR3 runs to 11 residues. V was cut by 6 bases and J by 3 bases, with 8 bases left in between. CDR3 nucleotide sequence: TGCAGTGCGGACGGGGACACTGAAGCTTTCTTT. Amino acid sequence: CSADGDTEAFF.

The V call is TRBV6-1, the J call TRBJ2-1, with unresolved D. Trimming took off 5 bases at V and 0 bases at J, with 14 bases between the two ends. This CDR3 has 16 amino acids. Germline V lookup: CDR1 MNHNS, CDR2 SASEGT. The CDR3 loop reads CASSKGALSSYNEQFF. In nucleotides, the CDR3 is TGTGCCAGCAGTAAAGGAGCCCTTAGCTCCTACAATGAGCAGTTCTTC.

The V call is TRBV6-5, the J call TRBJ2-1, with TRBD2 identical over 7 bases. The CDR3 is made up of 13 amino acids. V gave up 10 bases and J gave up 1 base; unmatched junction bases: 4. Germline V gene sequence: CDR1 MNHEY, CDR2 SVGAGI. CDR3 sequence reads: CATRTSSYNEQFF. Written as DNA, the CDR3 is TGTGCCACCCGGACTAGTTCCTACAATGAGCAGTTCTTC.

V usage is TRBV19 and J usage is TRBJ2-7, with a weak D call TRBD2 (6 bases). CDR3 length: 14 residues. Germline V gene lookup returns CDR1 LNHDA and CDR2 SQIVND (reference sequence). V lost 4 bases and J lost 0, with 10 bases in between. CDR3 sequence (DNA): TGTGCCAGTAGTACCGGACTACTCTCCTACGAGCAGTACTTC. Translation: CASSTGLLSYEQYF. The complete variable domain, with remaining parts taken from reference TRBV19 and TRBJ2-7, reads DGGITQSPKYLFRKEGQNVTLSCEQNLNHDAMYWYRQDPGQGLRLIYYSQIVNDFQKGDIAEGYSVSREKKESFPLTVTSAQKNPTAFYLCASSTGLLSYEQYFGPGTRLTVT.

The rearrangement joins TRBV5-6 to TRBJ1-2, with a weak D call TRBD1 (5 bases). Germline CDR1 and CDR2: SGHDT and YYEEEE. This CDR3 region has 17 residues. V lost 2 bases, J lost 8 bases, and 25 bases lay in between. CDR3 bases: TGTGCCAGCAGCTTACAAGGGAGGAAGGGGAACTATGGAGGCTACACCTTC. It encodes CASSLQGRKGNYGGYTF.

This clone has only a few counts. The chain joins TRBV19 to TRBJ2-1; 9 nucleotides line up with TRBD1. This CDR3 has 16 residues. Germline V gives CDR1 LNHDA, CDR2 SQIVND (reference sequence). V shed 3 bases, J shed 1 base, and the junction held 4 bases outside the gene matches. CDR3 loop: CASSIKGQGSYNEQFF. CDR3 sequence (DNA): TGTGCCAGTAGTATTAAGGGACAGGGATCCTACAATGAGCAGTTCTTC.